This T cell receptor beta chain is from a study of T cell clonotyping in hematopoietic cell transplantation. Points from the study as a whole: Pathologically expanded recipient clonotypes increased progressively from day 30 to day 180 as diversity fell. No sorting was done, leaving CD4 and CD8 contributions mixed. At the given depth, recipient repertoires were over 95% de novo clonotypes.

With respect to this clone: Antigen unknown.

Per the germline V gene, CDR1 is SQVTM and CDR2 is ANQGSEA. V lost 7 bases, J lost 4 bases, and 15 bases lay in between. This CDR3 comprises 13 residues. TCRdb's copy holds only in-frame clones and misses some; the assay was immunoSEQ multiplex PCR. Seen here are approximately 20,000 clones, around 80% observed once, and the top ten hold roughly 14%. Sequenced sample: peripheral blood mononuclear cells. This sequence joins TRBV29-1 and TRBJ2-3; a weak D match, TRBD1 (7 bases). The TCR originated in a man aged 55 to 70 in good health. Some clones in this sample may be carry-over from other donors' samples. CDR3 DNA: TGCAGCGGGACCAGGGGGGAGGCAGATACGCAGTATTTT. Translation: CSGTRGEADTQYF.